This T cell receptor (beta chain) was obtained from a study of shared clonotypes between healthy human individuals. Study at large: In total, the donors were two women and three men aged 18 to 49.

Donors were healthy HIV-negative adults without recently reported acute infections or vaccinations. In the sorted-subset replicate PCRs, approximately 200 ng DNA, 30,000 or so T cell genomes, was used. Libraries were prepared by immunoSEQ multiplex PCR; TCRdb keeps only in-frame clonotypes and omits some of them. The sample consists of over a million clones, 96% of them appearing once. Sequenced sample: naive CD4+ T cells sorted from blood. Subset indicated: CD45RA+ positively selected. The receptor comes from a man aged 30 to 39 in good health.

The CDR3 spells CASSIVVGFGSGANVLTF. CDR3 DNA sequence: TGTGCCAGTAGTATCGTCGTGGGGTTTGGATCTGGGGCCAACGTCCTGACTTTC. The chain uses TRBV19 and TRBJ2-6; no definite D call. There are 18 residues in the CDR3. The V end was cut by 3 bases, the J end by 1 base, with 16 bases between. Germline V lookup: CDR1 LNHDA, CDR2 SQIVND (reference sequence).